The T cell receptor beta chain described here comes from a study of T cell responses to AZD1222 COVID-19 vaccine. Study-level background: The study pooled second doses at about 4 or about 12 weeks.

There are 13 residues in the CDR3. V lost 6 bases and J 0 bases, leaving 6 bases between the germline ends. Germline CDR1 reads WNHNN; CDR2 reads SYGVQD (reference sequence). For this clone: Its antigen remains unidentified.

Findings of the study overall: The donor group comprised mostly white British people and more females; the analysis possibly underestimated clonal diversity. It was only five to seven AZD1222 recipients who were seropositive at baseline. Repertoire samples came only from after the peak T cell response.

Libraries were prepared by immunoSEQ multiplex PCR; TCRdb keeps only in-frame clonotypes and omits some of them. The repertoire holds roughly 50,000 clones, around 89% seen once, with roughly 2.1% in the top ten. This chain connects TRBV10-1 to TRBJ1-5; D ambiguous. The sample consisted of peripheral blood, taken on day 0 of AZD1222 vaccination. This TCR was sampled from an adult in good health. CDR3 in amino acids: CASRDGSNQPQHF. CDR3 coding DNA: TGCGCCAGCAGGGACGGTAGCAATCAGCCCCAGCATTTT.